This T cell receptor (beta chain) derives from a study of molecular identifiers for immune sequencing clone quantification. TCRdb reprocessed the PCR reads with MiXCR, giving one entry per CDR3 protein. This table holds about 510,000 distinct CDR3 sequences, approximately 25% found once. This clonotype was counted a few times. The CDR3 loop spans 13 amino acids. CDR1 and CDR2 from the germline V gene are DFQATT and SNEGSKA (reference sequence). V was trimmed by 0 bases and J by 4 bases, leaving 7 bases between them. The CD8+CD4-CCR7+CD45RA+ phenotype defined the sorted naive CD8 T cells. The sequence derives from a human donor in good health. Some libraries in this study had Jurkat cell RNA spiked in. The sample consisted of naive CD8+ T cells from blood, with Jurkat cell RNA spiked in. Indicated subset: FACS-sorted CD8+CD4-CCR7+CD45RA+ naive T cells. The chain recombines TRBV20-1 with TRBJ2-1; D is undetermined. The CDR3 DNA reads TGCAGTGCTAGAGAGCTGGGGTACAATGAGCAGTTCTTC. Residues: CSARELGYNEQFF.